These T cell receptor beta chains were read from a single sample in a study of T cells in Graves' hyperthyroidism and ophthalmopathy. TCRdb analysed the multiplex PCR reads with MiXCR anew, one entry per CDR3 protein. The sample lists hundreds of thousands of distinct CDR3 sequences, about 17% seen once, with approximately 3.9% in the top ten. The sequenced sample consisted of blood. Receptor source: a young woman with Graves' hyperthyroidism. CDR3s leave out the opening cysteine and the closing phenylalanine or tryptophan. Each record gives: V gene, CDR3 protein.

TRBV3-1	ASSPRVSVTETQY
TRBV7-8	ASTWTSSTDTQY
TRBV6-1	ASSEFSGQNNQPQH
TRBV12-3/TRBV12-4	ASSLESRAGWPQH
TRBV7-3	ASSPKGAGELF
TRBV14	ASSQEALFSGNTIY
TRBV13	ASSLGLRQVNTEAF
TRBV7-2	ASSFRSAGITDTQY
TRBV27	ASTQGVEQY
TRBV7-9	ASSWGSLETQY
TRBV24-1	ATSDSTRQETQY
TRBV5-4	ASSLVAGNSYEQY
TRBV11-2	ASSLGGQAGSPLH
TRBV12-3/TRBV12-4	ASTNPGESYGYT
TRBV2	ASSAQQGALGYT
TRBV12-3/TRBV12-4	ASNLAGVGNEQF
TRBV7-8	ASTLPGGKISGANVLT
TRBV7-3	ASSLESNTEAF
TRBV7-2	ASSSPRGQLSTDTQY
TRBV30	AWSAVPGGNQPQH
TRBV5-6	ASSTDADEQY
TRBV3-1	ASSARDRGSEQY
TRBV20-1	SASPGLAGVYEQY
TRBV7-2	ASSSNKGETQY
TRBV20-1	SARPRGLLYTDTQY
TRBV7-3	ASSLMAGGDNEQF
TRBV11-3	ASSLSGRSTGELF
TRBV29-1	SVGGQGYEQY
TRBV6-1	ASFGKVNTGELF
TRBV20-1	SASLLGAGEDTQY
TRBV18	ASSPPSAGGPNEQF
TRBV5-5	ASTPGARGVNEKLF
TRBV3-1	ASRRTGARNTEAF
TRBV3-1	ASSQMGGTSGASYNEQF
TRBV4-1	ASSQGTQMNTEAV
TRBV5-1	ASSSTSGKTGGEF
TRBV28	ASSLGGLKVYYGYT
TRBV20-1	SARDRTSGRAYNEQF
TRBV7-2	ASSRRTGGVYEQY
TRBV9	ASSHYQGAVFQETQY
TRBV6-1	ASSDPTGTGVYNEQF
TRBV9	ASSLLRSTEAF
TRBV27	ASSWGPNTEAF
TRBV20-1	SASPGLAGNNEQF
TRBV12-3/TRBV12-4	ASRPDRAYTEAF